The 8 T cell receptor beta chains reported below all come from one sample, sequenced in a study of OX40 agonist ivuxolimab in advanced cancers. Sequencing used immunoSEQ multiplex PCR; TCRdb keeps in-frame clones, though not all of them. The sample records 60,000 to 80,000 clones, 80% to 90% being singletons. Here the sequenced sample was CD4+ or CD8+ T cells sorted from blood, taken in a trial of the OX40 agonist ivuxolimab. These receptors were collected from an adult with an advanced solid tumor such as melanoma, head and neck, liver or kidney cancer.

J is TRBJ2-2 and V is TRBV7-8, with D perhaps matching TRBD1 (5 bases). Germline V gives CDR1 SGHVS, CDR2 FQNEAQ. V shed 5 bases and J shed 3 bases, with 13 bases lying between them. The CDR3 is 15 residues long. The CDR3 region has the DNA TGTGCCAGCAGCCCGCGACAGCGAGACACCGGGGAGCTGTTTTTT. This codes for CASSPRQRDTGELFF.

This clone was picked up one time. The V call is TRBV13, the J call TRBJ2-1, with 10 bases that match TRBD1. Germline CDR1 reads PRHDT; CDR2 reads FYEKMQ (reference sequence). This CDR3 has 12 residues. The V segment lost 4 bases and the J segment 15 bases; nucleotides outside the gene matches: 6. The CDR3 region is CASSSDRGNTFF. As DNA, the CDR3 is TGTGCCAGCAGCTCGGACAGGGGGAATACGTTCTTC. The entire variable domain, with the rest obtained from reference TRBV13 and TRBJ2-1, is as follows: AAGVIQSPRHLIKEKRETATLKCYPIPRHDTVYWYQQGPGQDPQFLISFYEKMQSDKGSIPDRFSAQQFSDYHSELNMSSLELGDSALYFCASSSDRGNTFFGPGTRLTVL.

V usage is TRBV5-4 and J usage is TRBJ2-7; no clear D. V lost 0 bases to trimming and J lost 0 bases, with 10 bases between them. The germline CDR1 and CDR2 sequences are SGHNT and YYREEE (reference sequence). The CDR3 has 15 amino acids. The CDR3 DNA sequence: TGTGCCAGCAGCTTGGAAGGGCTCGGCTCCTACGAGCAGTACTTC. Translation gives CASSLEGLGSYEQYF.

V gene TRBV4-3 combines with J gene TRBJ2-5; TRBD2 agrees at 7 bases. V lost 0 bases and J lost 5; bases outside the gene matches: 9. The length of the CDR3 is 16 residues. Germline CDR1 LGHNA, CDR2 YSLEER. The CDR3 reads CASSQEGGGSAETQYF. In DNA form, the CDR3 reads TGCGCCAGCAGCCAAGAGGGGGGGGGTTCCGCCGAGACCCAGTACTTC.

The chain uses TRBV30 and TRBJ2-5; D remains unclear. The CDR3 extends over 10 amino acids. V was trimmed by 3 bases and J by 1 base, leaving 0 bases between them. CDR1 and CDR2 from the germline V gene are GTSNPN and SVGIG (reference sequence). The CDR3 DNA sequence: TGTGCCTGGAGCCAAGAGACCCAGTACTTC. Amino acid sequence: CAWSQETQYF.

This chain connects TRBV5-1 to TRBJ1-2, with TRBD1 matching over 11 bases. Germline-derived CDR1 and CDR2 are SGHRS and YFSETQ. The CDR3 spans 16 residues. V was clipped by 3 bases and J by 4 bases; unmatched bases: 8. Written as DNA, the CDR3 is TGCGCCAGCAGCTGGGGGACAGGGGGTACCCTCTATGGCTACACCTTC. Residues: CASSWGTGGTLYGYTF. The entire variable domain, with the rest obtained from reference TRBV5-1 and TRBJ1-2, is as follows: KAGVTQTPRYLIKTRGQQVTLSCSPISGHRSVSWYQQTPGQGLQFLFEYFSETQRNKGNFPGRFSGRQFSNSRSEMNVSTLELGDSALYLCASSWGTGGTLYGYTFGSGTRLTVV.

This clone was detected once. The chain couples TRBV29-1 to TRBJ1-2; 9 nucleotides line up with TRBD1. There are 13 residues in the CDR3. V shed 7 bases, J shed 7 bases, and the junction held 10 bases outside the gene matches. Germline CDR1 and CDR2: SQVTM and ANQGSEA. In DNA, the CDR3 is TGCAGCGCCGAACAGGGGGCGGTAACTGGCTACACCTTC. It translates to CSAEQGAVTGYTF.

The chain is built from TRBV7-9 and TRBJ1-6; D is unresolved. V was cut by 1 base and J by 13 bases, with 8 bases left in between. CDR1 is SEHNR and CDR2 is FQNEAQ in the germline V gene (reference sequence). The CDR3 length is 12 residues. The CDR3 DNA reads as TGTGCCAGCAGCTTAGAAGTGAAGCCCCTCCACTTT. It specifies CASSLEVKPLHF.